This TCR beta chain was sequenced during a study of blood T cell repertoires in COVID-19. Repertoires were generated with immunoSEQ multiplex PCR, while TCRdb's copy carries only in-frame clones and drops some. The table lists about 130,000 clones, about 83% of them singletons, with roughly 9% in the top ten. Germline loops: CDR1 MNHEY, CDR2 SVGAGI. The CDR3 sequence is 14 residues long. Trimming stripped 8 bases from V and 0 bases from J, with 11 bases between. Specimen: peripheral blood. The sequence came from a middle-aged man with active or convalescent COVID-19. The chain recombines TRBV6-5 with TRBJ1-3, with D uncertain. In DNA, the CDR3 is TGTGCCAGCGTGAGAGGCACCTCTGGAAACACCATATATTTT. It yields the protein CASVRGTSGNTIYF.